These 28 T cell receptor beta chains originate from one sample sequenced in a study of human CD8 memory T cell subsets. Researchers made TCR beta libraries via UMI-labeled 5' RACE. Reanalyzing the 5' RACE reads, TCRdb keeps one entry per CDR3 protein, without DNA. The sample's table shows 17,000 or so distinct CDR3 sequences. Material: CD8+ stem-like memory T cells (TSCM and TCM) sorted from PBMCs. Subset noted: stem-like memory CD8 T cells (TSTEM), CCR7+ PD-1- TIGIT-. All receptors come from a human donor in good health.

This clonotype shows up as medium-sized by frequency. This chain joins TRBV28 and TRBJ2-7. The length of the CDR3 is 15 residues. Per germline, CDR1 MDHEN and CDR2 SYDVKM. The chain's CDR3 is CASSLFLASAHEQYF.

The V call is TRBV4-2, the J call TRBJ2-6. The CDR3 is made up of 18 amino acids. The germline V gene encodes CDR1 LGHNA and CDR2 YNFKEQ. CDR3 region: CASSQGLTLNSGANVLTF.

The chain links TRBV7-9 to TRBJ2-7. The CDR3 has 11 amino acids. Per the germline V gene, CDR1 is SEHNR and CDR2 is FQNEAQ (reference sequence). Here the CDR3 reads CASSLDGEQYF.

The genes are TRBV28 and TRBJ2-1; TCRdb's D call of TRBD1 is untestable without DNA. There are 14 residues in the CDR3. Germline CDR1 and CDR2: MDHEN and SYDVKM. The CDR3 here is CASSLRGRVDEQFF.

The V and J genes are TRBV28 and TRBJ2-3; TCRdb names TRBD1, which stays unverified in the absence of DNA. This CDR3 contains 14 residues. Germline CDR1 is MDHEN and CDR2 is SYDVKM. This CDR3 is CASSFQGSPNTQYF.

This chain's CDR3 is CASSPWDGANYGYTF. The chain employs TRBV12-3 or TRBV12-4 and TRBJ1-2; the D call from TCRdb, TRBD1, cannot be confirmed without DNA. The CDR3 loop spans 15 amino acids.

The chain couples TRBV27 to TRBJ2-2; TCRdb's D call of TRBD1 is untestable without DNA. CDR1 and CDR2 (germline): MNHEY, SMNVEV (reference sequence). This CDR3 is built from 15 residues. The CDR3 region is CASSPGTLWTGELFF.

The genes are TRBV11-1 and TRBJ2-1. Per germline, CDR1 SGHAT and CDR2 FQDESV (reference sequence). There are 13 residues in the CDR3. The CDR3 reads CASSSSSYNEQFF. Drawing the rest from reference TRBV11-1 and TRBJ2-1, the complete variable domain is EAEVAQSPRYKITEKSQAVAFWCDPISGHATLYWYRQILGQGPELLVQFQDESVVDDSQLPKDRFSAERLKGVDSTLKIQPAELGDSAMYLCASSSSSYNEQFFGPGTRLTVL.

The chain couples TRBV28 to TRBJ2-7; with no DNA, the TCRdb D assignment of TRBD1 cannot be verified. Germline V gives CDR1 MDHEN, CDR2 SYDVKM. The CDR3 has 14 amino acids. The CDR3 here is CASSLGTGSYEQYF.

The chain uses TRBV2 and TRBJ2-2; TCRdb's D call, TRBD2, is unchecked because there is no DNA. The V gene's germline CDR1 is SNHLY and CDR2 FYNNEI. The CDR3 runs to 18 residues. The CDR3 here is CASSERLAGGPGTGELFF.

This chain joins TRBV27 and TRBJ1-1; checking the TCRdb D call of TRBD1 is not possible without DNA. The germline CDR1 and CDR2 sequences are MNHEY and SMNVEV (reference sequence). This CDR3 spans 15 amino acids. CDR3 amino acids: CASSPWTGGGFEAFF.

The chain carries TRBV7-9 and TRBJ2-7; the TRBD2 assignment by TCRdb is unverifiable without DNA. Per germline, CDR1 SEHNR and CDR2 FQNEAQ (reference sequence). The CDR3 loop spans 13 amino acids. This CDR3 reads CASSLVGEEEQYF.

The chain uses TRBV7-9 and TRBJ1-6; TCRdb designates TRBD1, a call that cannot be tested without DNA. The CDR3 consists of 15 residues. The germline V gene encodes CDR1 SEHNR and CDR2 FQNEAQ (reference sequence). This chain's CDR3 is CASSLPGGYNSPLHF.

The chain recombines TRBV7-2 with TRBJ2-2; lacking DNA, the TRBD1 call made by TCRdb goes unchecked. There are 16 residues in the CDR3. CDR1 and CDR2 from the germline V gene are SGHTA and FQGNSA. The CDR3 sequence is CASSLEVQGRTGELFF. Full variable domain (rest looked up from reference TRBV7-2 and TRBJ2-2): GAGVSQSPSNKVTEKGKDVELRCDPISGHTALYWYRQSLGQGLEFLIYFQGNSAPDKSGLPSDRFSAERTGGSVSTLTIQRTQQEDSAVYLCASSLEVQGRTGELFFGEGSRLTVL.

The CDR3 loop reads CASSLALSHTYEQYF. This rearrangement joins TRBV5-1 to TRBJ2-7. The germline gives CDR1 SGHRS, CDR2 YFSETQ. The length of the CDR3 is 15 residues.

The J gene is TRBJ2-1, the V gene TRBV29-1. This CDR3 is built from 16 residues. The germline gives CDR1 SQVTM, CDR2 ANQGSEA. CDR3 sequence reads: CSVEGVDGGPYNEQFF.

The chain links TRBV5-1 to TRBJ2-1; TCRdb picks TRBD1, but there is no DNA to check that call. This CDR3 has 15 residues. Per the germline V gene, CDR1 is SGHRS and CDR2 is YFSETQ. The CDR3 here is CASSWGQGANNEQFF.

The chain employs TRBV14 and TRBJ2-7; the TRBD1 assignment by TCRdb is unverifiable without DNA. The CDR3 has 14 amino acids. Germline CDR1 SGHDN, CDR2 FVKESK. The CDR3 loop is CASSQGDTYYEQYF.

This clonotype ranks as medium-sized (0.01 to 0.1%) in terms of frequency. V and J are TRBV7-9 and TRBJ1-4; absent DNA, TCRdb's TRBD1 call cannot be checked. The CDR3 spans 17 residues. Per germline, CDR1 SEHNR and CDR2 FQNEAQ (reference sequence). CDR3 sequence reads: CASSLPGDGATNEKLFF.

The chain employs TRBV19 and TRBJ1-4; the D gene TCRdb calls, TRBD1, cannot be checked with no DNA. The CDR3 totals 17 residues. Germline values: CDR1 LNHDA, CDR2 SQIVND (reference sequence). The CDR3 loop reads CASSKQGRRGTNEKLFF.

The chain couples TRBV19 to TRBJ1-1; the D call of TRBD1 rests on TCRdb alone, since no DNA is present to check it. There are 14 residues in the CDR3. Germline values: CDR1 LNHDA, CDR2 SQIVND (reference sequence). The CDR3 loop is CASTEDRANTEAFF.

This rearrangement joins TRBV6-2 or TRBV6-3 to TRBJ2-7; as DNA is missing, the TRBD2 call by TCRdb cannot be tested. The CDR3 extends over 12 amino acids. CDR1 and CDR2 (germline): MNHEY, SVGEGT. The CDR3 sequence: CASSYGRYEQYF.

The rearrangement joins TRBV20-1 to TRBJ2-2. The germline gives CDR1 DFQATT, CDR2 SNEGSKA (reference sequence). The CDR3 consists of 13 residues. CDR3 region: CSARGLHTGELFF.

V is TRBV5-4 and J is TRBJ2-7; TCRdb's assignment of TRBD1 cannot be checked, as there is no DNA. The CDR3 has 11 amino acids. CDR1 and CDR2 from the germline V gene are SGHNT and YYREEE (reference sequence). CDR3 residues: CASSTGGKQYF.

The chain recombines TRBV29-1 with TRBJ2-7; TCRdb designates TRBD1, a call that cannot be tested without DNA. CDR1 SQVTM and CDR2 ANQGSEA come from the germline V gene. The CDR3 consists of 15 residues. This CDR3 is CSVVLRTGLSYEQYF.

This rearrangement joins TRBV14 to TRBJ2-7; TCRdb picks TRBD1, but there is no DNA to check that call. This CDR3 has 14 residues. Germline CDR1 reads SGHDN; CDR2 reads FVKESK. The CDR3 sequence is CASSQGAGPYEQYF.

The CDR3 sequence is CASSPIQGVGGGYTF. The chain combines TRBV4-1 with TRBJ1-2; TCRdb designates TRBD1, a call that cannot be tested without DNA. Germline CDR1 reads MGHRA; CDR2 reads YSYEKL. The CDR3 totals 15 residues.

V is TRBV15 and J is TRBJ2-2; TCRdb indicates TRBD2, and absent DNA this call remains unverified. The CDR3 consists of 18 residues. Germline lookup yields CDR1 LNHNV and CDR2 YYDKDF (reference sequence). The CDR3 sequence: CATSRDRTSGRGTGELFF.